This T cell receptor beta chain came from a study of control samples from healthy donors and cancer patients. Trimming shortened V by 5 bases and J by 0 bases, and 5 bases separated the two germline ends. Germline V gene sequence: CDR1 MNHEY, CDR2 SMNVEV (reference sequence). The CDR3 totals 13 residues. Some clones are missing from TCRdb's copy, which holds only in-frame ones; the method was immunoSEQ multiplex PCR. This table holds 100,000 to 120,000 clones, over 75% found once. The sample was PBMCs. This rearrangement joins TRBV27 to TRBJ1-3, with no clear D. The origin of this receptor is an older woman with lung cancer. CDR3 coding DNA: TGTGCCAGCAGTGGGTCCTCTGGAAACACCATATATTTT. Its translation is CASSGSSGNTIYF.